This T cell receptor beta chain was recovered during a study of T cells after yellow fever vaccination (dated by TCRdb to the late 2010s). Broadly, across the study: The SMART-Seq v4 Ultra Low Input RNA kit was used to prepare libraries from fractions with low cell numbers. Bulk TCR alpha and beta repertoires were sequenced longitudinally to track T-cell clones before and after primary and booster YFV17D yellow fever vaccination. The cohort comprised two healthy male donors, one aged 18 to 29 and one aged 30 to 40 years. Bulk PBMC replicates and cell subsets were isolated from blood drawn at multiple timepoints before and after both primary and secondary immunization.

Details on this clonotype: Its cognate antigen has yet to be identified. Base qualities were left out, and no much larger clone turns up one base away.

Summary of the overall study and its limitations: Most clones expanded after primary vaccination were re-detected after the booster (96% of CD4 and about nine tenths of CD8), suggesting broad memory maintenance. Because only a couple of donors were included in the study, the extent to which the findings can be generalized is limited. Because abundant contaminating clonotypes from the bulk population could be contained in FACS-sorted repertoires, computational filtering was required. Compared with the primary T-cell response, the secondary T-cell response was faster but weaker, reaching its peak on day 5 rather than on day 15. A small share of clonotypes was detected in both CD4 and CD8 compartments, with the overlap likely arising from convergent recombination.

TCR cDNA was synthesized by 5'RACE template switching, which introduced a universal primer site and unique molecular identifiers. Priming for cDNA synthesis came from both the TCR alpha and TCR beta constant segments. Two PCR steps were used to amplify libraries, with sample barcodes and sequencing adapters being added in the second step. Libraries were sequenced on Illumina HiSeq 2500 (2x100 bp) or NovaSeq (2x150 bp). On the study's bioinformatics: MIGEC was used to demultiplex reads and collapse the reads into UMI consensus sequences, and MiXCR was used for V(D)J alignment. Vaccine-responding clonotypes were defined with edgeR using replicate PBMC samples, requiring FDR below 0.01 and a log2 fold change above 5 up to day 15. CD4 or CD8 identity was assigned to each bulk clonotype according to whether the clonotype was present at higher abundance in the sequenced CD4 repertoire or the sequenced CD8 repertoire. The public reads were quality trimmed at Q25 with fastp and then assembled into clones with MiXCR by TCRdb, keeping productive beta chains. Every entry covers one CDR3 protein and lists the most common genes and DNA from its rows. These V and J calls originate from TCRdb's pipeline instead of the authors' own analysis. The sample table contains 50,000 to 75,000 distinct CDR3 sequences; only one count was recorded for more than 5.5% of them. 40% of the sample is in the top ten clones.

Taken with the paper, the label for treatment or condition translates to: live attenuated yellow fever vaccine strain. A standard Ficoll-Paque protocol was used to isolate PBMCs from peripheral blood. Dynabeads CD4 and CD8 positive selection kits were used to isolate CD4 and CD8 T-cell fractions. TriZol was used to extract RNA from bulk PBMCs, from CD4 and CD8 fractions, and from dextramer-positive and dextramer-negative fractions. CDR1 and CDR2 are read off the germline V gene as SGHDN and FVKESK. The CDR3 covers 15 residues, taking in both the cysteine and the phenylalanine. The CDR3 DNA has 45 bases and is translated from base 1. After removal of 3 bases from V and 5 bases from J, the junction retains 7 bases not matched to a gene.

This receptor was identified in a man aged 18 to 30 who received the YFV17D yellow fever vaccine. Recombination joined TRBV14 with TRBJ2-5; 9 central nucleotides agree with TRBD2. The source material was CD8+ T cells sorted from PBMCs, sampled on the day of the first yellow fever vaccination. The CDR3 protein sequence reads: CASSHRAGGWETQYF. The DNA sequence reads TGTGCCAGCAGCCACAGAGCGGGGGGATGGGAGACCCAGTACTTC.